The clone carrying this T cell receptor beta chain was recorded once. The CDR3 spans 14 residues. Germline V CDR1 and CDR2: SNHLY, FYNNEI. The trim removed 5 bases at V and 8 bases at J, leaving 7 bases unmatched. The data belong to a study of patients and donors after allogeneic stem cell transplantation. MiXCR was run by TCRdb on the RT-PCR reads, yielding one entry per CDR3 protein. The repertoire holds about 410,000 distinct CDR3 sequences, with roughly 17% as singletons. The sequence derives from a human donor who was either an allogeneic HSCT recipient or a stem cell or donor lymphocyte infusion donor (not recorded which). It is not recorded whose cells these are; they may come from a transplant donor. The rearrangement joins TRBV2 to TRBJ1-4, with 8 bases identical to TRBD1. Sequencing was performed on blood, either unsorted or a sorted T cell fraction (not recorded which). CDR3 nucleotides: TGTGCCAGCAGTAACCAGGGGGCTGGAGAAAAACTGTTTTTT. Translating gives CASSNQGAGEKLFF.